This is a list of T cell receptor beta chains from one sample in a study of blood T cells in healthy people across ages. TCRdb processed the 5' RACE reads anew with MiXCR; each CDR3 protein has one entry. Of 1.5 million to 2 million distinct CDR3 sequences listed, around half were seen once; the top ten hold over 2%. Sequencing was carried out using blood. Source of these receptors: a woman in her 40s in good health. The CDR3 runs from the conserved cysteine through the conserved F or W. The D gene is left open where the match is weak. Clone size is not always given. Where it is, it says once, few, many or a class for expanded clones.

size	V	D	J	DNA	CDR3
.	TRBV29-1	TRBD1	TRBJ1-2	TGCAGCGTTGTAGGGACAGGCCCGCCTGGTGGCTACACCTTC	CSVVGTGPPGGYTF
.	TRBV12-3/TRBV12-4	TRBD2	TRBJ2-1	TGTGCCAGCAGTGGGACTAGCGGGGGCCTCTCCTACAATGAGCAGTTCTTC	CASSGTSGGLSYNEQFF
few	TRBV7-9	TRBD1	TRBJ2-7	TGTGCCAGCAGCGGTTTGGGTGACAGGGCCAGGTCCTACGAGCAGTACTTC	CASSGLGDRARSYEQYF
few	TRBV9	.	TRBJ2-4	TGTGCCAGCAGCGTAGAGGGTATGGCCAAAAACATTCAGTACTTC	CASSVEGMAKNIQYF
.	TRBV28	.	TRBJ2-3	TGTGCCAGCAGCTCACCTAGGGACGCCTACGGGCAAGATACGCAGTATTTT	CASSSPRDAYGQDTQYF
once	TRBV28	TRBD1	TRBJ1-2	TGTGCCAGCAGTTTATTACAGGGGGCGAGCTATGGCTACACCTTC	CASSLLQGASYGYTF
few	TRBV7-6	TRBD1	TRBJ1-2	TGTGCCAGCAGCTTAAGGGACAGCACGGGGTATGGCTACACCTTC	CASSLRDSTGYGYTF
many	TRBV6-6	.	TRBJ2-7	TGTGCCACCCAGATAGATTACGAGCAGTACTTC	CATQIDYEQYF
.	TRBV3-1	.	TRBJ2-3	TGTGCCAGCAGCCGCGCACAGGGAAAAGATACGCAGTATTTT	CASSRAQGKDTQYF
.	TRBV12-3/TRBV12-4	.	TRBJ2-6	TGTGTCAGCAGTTTCTCACCACAGGGTTACTCTGGGGCCAACGTCCTGACTTTC	CVSSFSPQGYSGANVLTF